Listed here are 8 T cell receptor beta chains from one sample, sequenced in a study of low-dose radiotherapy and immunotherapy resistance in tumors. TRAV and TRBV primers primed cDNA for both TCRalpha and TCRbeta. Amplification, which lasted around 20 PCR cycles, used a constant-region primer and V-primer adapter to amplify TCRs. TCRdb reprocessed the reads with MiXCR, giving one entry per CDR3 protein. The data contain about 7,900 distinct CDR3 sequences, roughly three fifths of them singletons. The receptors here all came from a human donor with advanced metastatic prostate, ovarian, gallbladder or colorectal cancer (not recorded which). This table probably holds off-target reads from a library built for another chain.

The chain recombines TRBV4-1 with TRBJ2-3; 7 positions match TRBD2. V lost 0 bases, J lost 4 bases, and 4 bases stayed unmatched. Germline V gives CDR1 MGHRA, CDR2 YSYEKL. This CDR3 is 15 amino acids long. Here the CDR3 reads CASSQEGRAADTQYF. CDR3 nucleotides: TGCGCCAGCAGCCAAGAGGGGAGGGCAGCAGATACGCAGTATTTT.

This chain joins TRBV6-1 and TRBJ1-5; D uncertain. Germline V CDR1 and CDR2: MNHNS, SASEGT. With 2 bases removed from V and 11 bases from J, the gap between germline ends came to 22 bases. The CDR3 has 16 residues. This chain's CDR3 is CASSERFQSYSVTQHF. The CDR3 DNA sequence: TGTGCCAGCAGTGAAAGGTTCCAGAGTTACAGTGTGACCCAGCATTTT.

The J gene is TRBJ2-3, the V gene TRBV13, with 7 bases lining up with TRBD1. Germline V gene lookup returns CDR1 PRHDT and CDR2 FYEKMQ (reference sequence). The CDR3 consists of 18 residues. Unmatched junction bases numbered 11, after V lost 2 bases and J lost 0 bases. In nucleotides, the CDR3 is TGTGCCAGCAGCTTACGTAGGGGGCTATCGGAAAGCACAGATACGCAGTATTTT. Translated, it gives CASSLRRGLSESTDTQYF.

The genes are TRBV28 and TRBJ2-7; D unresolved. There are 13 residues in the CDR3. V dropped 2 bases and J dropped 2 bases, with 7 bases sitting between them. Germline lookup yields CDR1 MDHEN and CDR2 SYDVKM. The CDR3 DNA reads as TGTGCCAGCAGTTTAGCGGTCACCTACGAGCAGTACTTC. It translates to CASSLAVTYEQYF.

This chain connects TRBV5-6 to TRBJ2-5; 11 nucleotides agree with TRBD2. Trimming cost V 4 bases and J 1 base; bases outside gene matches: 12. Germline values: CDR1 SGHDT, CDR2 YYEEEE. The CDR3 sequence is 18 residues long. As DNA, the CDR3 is TGTGCCAGCAGCAGCGGGACTAGCGGCCTTTTAGGCCAAGAGACCCAGTACTTC. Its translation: CASSSGTSGLLGQETQYF.

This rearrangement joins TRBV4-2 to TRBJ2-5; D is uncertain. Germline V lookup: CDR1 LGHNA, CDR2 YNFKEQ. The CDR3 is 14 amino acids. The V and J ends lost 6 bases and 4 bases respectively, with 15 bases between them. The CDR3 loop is CASSAGPKAETQYF. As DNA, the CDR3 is TGTGCCAGCAGTGCCGGGCCTAAGGCAGAGACCCAGTACTTC.

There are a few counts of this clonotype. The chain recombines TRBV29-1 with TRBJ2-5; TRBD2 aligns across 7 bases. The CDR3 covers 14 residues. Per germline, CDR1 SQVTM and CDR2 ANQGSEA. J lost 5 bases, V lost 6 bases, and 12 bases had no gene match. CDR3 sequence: CSVSHNPGGETQYF. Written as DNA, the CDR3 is TGCAGCGTCTCCCATAATCCCGGGGGGGAGACCCAGTACTTC.

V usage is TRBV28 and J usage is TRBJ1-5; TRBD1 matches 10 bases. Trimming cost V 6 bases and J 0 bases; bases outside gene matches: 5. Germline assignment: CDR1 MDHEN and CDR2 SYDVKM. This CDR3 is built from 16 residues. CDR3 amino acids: CASRWGQGFSNQPQHF. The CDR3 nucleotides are TGTGCCAGCAGGTGGGGACAGGGGTTTAGCAATCAGCCCCAGCATTTT.